Presented here are 15 T cell receptor beta chains from one specimen sequenced in a study of shared clonotypes between healthy human individuals (dated by TCRdb to 2020 to 2022). Receptor libraries were prepared by the immunoSEQ multiplex PCR assay. Entries here come from immuneACCESS through TCRdb and include only in-frame sequences with V and J called. Some clones fail to appear in such tables; in the studies checked, an unresolved V gene covers under half of the shortfall, and the cause of the remainder is unknown. Here the sample has hundreds of thousands of clones; roughly 72% occur a single time. The ten largest clonotypes hold 1.5% to 2% of the sample. Sequenced: memory CD4+ T cells sorted from blood. The cell subset or site label of this sample denotes: CD45RA-negative fraction. These receptors were obtained from a woman aged 25 to 45 in good health.

The rearrangement links TRBV28 to TRBJ1-2, with D tentatively TRBD1 (5 bases). Deletions cut 6 bases from V and 7 bases from J, with 15 bases between. The CDR3 sequence is 13 residues long. Germline V CDR1 and CDR2: MDHEN, SYDVKM. CDR3 in amino acids: CASRTGGPSGYTF. The DNA for the CDR3 is TGTGCCAGCAGAACCGGGGGACCCAGTGGCTACACCTTC.

This clone was found many times. The chain uses TRBV28 and TRBJ1-4, with 10 bases aligning to TRBD1. From germline, CDR1 is MDHEN and CDR2 SYDVKM. The CDR3 contains 16 residues. V lost 4 bases to trimming and J lost 8 bases; unmatched junction nucleotides: 10. The CDR3 nucleotides are TGTGCCAGCAGTTCATACCGGACAGGGGGGAGCGAAAAACTGTTTTTT. As protein: CASSSYRTGGSEKLFF.

The CDR3: CASRPETGAVTDTQYF. The CDR3 DNA reads TGTGCCAGCAGACCTGAGACAGGGGCGGTCACAGATACGCAGTATTTT. The V gene is TRBV5-4, the J gene TRBJ2-3; TRBD1 aligns across 8 bases. The CDR3 has 16 residues. Germline-derived CDR1 and CDR2 are SGHNT and YYREEE (reference sequence). J lost 2 bases, V lost 5 bases, and 10 bases had no gene match.

The J gene is TRBJ1-1, the V gene TRBV5-8; TRBD1 aligns across 7 bases. V lost 2 bases, J lost 3 bases, and 13 bases stayed unmatched. Germline CDR1 is SGHTS and CDR2 is YDEGEE. The CDR3 consists of 17 residues. The DNA for the CDR3 is TGTGCCAGCAGCTTCTACAGGGGCCCTGGGACCGACACTGAAGCTTTCTTT. It yields the protein CASSFYRGPGTDTEAFF. Variable domain in full (rest from reference TRBV5-8 and TRBJ1-1): EAGVTQSPTHLIKTRGQQATLRCSPISGHTSVYWYQQALGLGLQFLLWYDEGEERNRGNFPPRFSGRQFPNYSSELNVNALELEDSALYLCASSFYRGPGTDTEAFFGQGTRLTVV.

This chain joins TRBV28 and TRBJ2-1; a weak D match, TRBD2 (5 bases). The CDR3 length is 15 residues. From germline, CDR1 is MDHEN and CDR2 SYDVKM. V lost 6 bases to trimming and J lost 1 base, with 13 bases between them. The CDR3 region is CASSRTLDSYNEQFF. CDR3 coding DNA: TGTGCCAGCAGCCGAACACTAGATTCCTACAATGAGCAGTTCTTC.

The J gene is TRBJ2-7, the V gene TRBV7-9, with 7 bases that match TRBD1. With 5 bases clipped from V and 2 bases from J, the junction kept 9 bases outside the gene matches. This CDR3 has 15 residues. Germline lookup yields CDR1 SEHNR and CDR2 FQNEAQ (reference sequence). CDR3 sequence: CASSPGLQGTYEQYF. CDR3 bases: TGTGCCAGCAGCCCGGGCCTACAGGGGACCTACGAGCAGTACTTC.

The DNA for the CDR3 is TGTGCCAGCGGAGCAAACAGAGGACAATACTATGGCTACACCTTC. It is translated as CASGANRGQYYGYTF. V is TRBV2 and J is TRBJ1-2; D is perhaps TRBD1 (5 bases). The V gene's germline CDR1 is SNHLY and CDR2 FYNNEI. CDR3 length: 15 amino acids. Between the trimmed V and J ends, which lost 8 bases and 3 bases, there was a span of 19 bases.

This chain joins TRBV28 and TRBJ2-7, with TRBD2 matching 12 bases. Germline trimming cut 3 bases from V and 0 bases from J; bases unmatched to any gene: 12. CDR1 is MDHEN and CDR2 is SYDVKM in the germline V gene. This CDR3 has 19 residues. This chain's CDR3 is CASSLRLGLAGPSSYEQYF. The CDR3 DNA reads TGTGCCAGCAGTTTGCGACTCGGACTAGCGGGACCAAGCTCCTACGAGCAGTACTTC.

CDR3 amino acids: CASSYATGAKNIQYF. The DNA of the CDR3 is TGTGCCAGCAGTTACGCTACCGGGGCCAAAAACATTCAGTACTTC. V is TRBV28 and J is TRBJ2-4, with no clear D. The germline V and J ends were trimmed by 4 bases and 1 base, with 11 bases remaining between them. CDR1 and CDR2 from the germline V gene are MDHEN and SYDVKM. The CDR3 covers 15 residues.

This clone was detected many times. The chain is built from TRBV14 and TRBJ2-7, with a possible D match to TRBD2 (5 bases). CDR1 SGHDN and CDR2 FVKESK come from the germline V gene. The germline V and J ends were trimmed by 4 bases and 0 bases, with 13 bases remaining between them. There are 15 residues in the CDR3. CDR3 in DNA: TGTGCCAGCAGCCCCCGCCGAGGGTTCTCCTACGAGCAGTACTTC. This gives the protein CASSPRRGFSYEQYF.

V gene TRBV7-8 combines with J gene TRBJ1-4, with 9 bases lining up with TRBD1. V was pared by 3 bases and J by 4 bases, with 6 bases of the junction left unmatched. Germline assignment: CDR1 SGHVS and CDR2 FQNEAQ. There are 16 residues in the CDR3. The CDR3 sequence: CASSFRDRALNEKLFF. The CDR3 DNA reads TGTGCCAGCAGCTTCCGGGACAGGGCCCTTAATGAAAAACTGTTTTTT.

The rearrangement links TRBV6-5 to TRBJ1-5, with 8 bases aligning to TRBD1. Germline CDR1 MNHEY, CDR2 SVGAGI. The CDR3 runs to 14 residues. Trimming took 4 bases from V and 6 from J; bases not matched to a gene: 5. The CDR3 nucleotides are TGTGCCAGCAGTTCCACACAGGGGGGTCAGCCCCAGCATTTT. The encoded protein is CASSSTQGGQPQHF.

The chain employs TRBV7-9 and TRBJ2-1; D is perhaps TRBD2 (5 bases). This CDR3 has 14 amino acids. Germline V gene data show CDR1 as SEHNR and CDR2 as FQNEAQ (reference sequence). Trimming pared 7 bases from V and 0 bases from J, leaving 10 bases between. The CDR3 sequence is CASKRESSYNEQFF. In DNA, the CDR3 is TGTGCCAGCAAGAGGGAGAGCTCCTACAATGAGCAGTTCTTC. The full variable domain, with the rest looked up from reference TRBV7-9 and TRBJ2-1, is DTGVSQNPRHKITKRGQNVTFRCDPISEHNRLYWYRQTLGQGPEFLTYFQNEAQLEKSRLLSDRFSAERPKGSFSTLEIQRTEQGDSAMYLCASKRESSYNEQFFGPGTRLTVL.

The chain links TRBV29-1 to TRBJ1-5, with 9 bases aligning to TRBD1. The V gene's germline CDR1 is SQVTM and CDR2 ANQGSEA. The CDR3 runs 14 residues. V shed 3 bases, J shed 4 bases, and the junction held 4 bases outside the gene matches. The CDR3, as DNA: TGCAGCGTTGACGACAGGGGGAGGAATCAGCCCCAGCATTTT. Translated, it gives CSVDDRGRNQPQHF.

This chain connects TRBV18 to TRBJ2-7; D is unresolved. The CDR3 extends over 18 amino acids. The V and J ends lost 3 bases and 2 bases respectively, with 23 bases between them. Germline CDR1 and CDR2: KGHSH and LQKENI. The CDR3 spells CASSPFPPSWGRPYEQYF. Here the CDR3 DNA reads TGTGCCAGCTCACCCTTCCCGCCGAGTTGGGGTCGACCCTACGAGCAGTACTTC.